Presented here are 30 T cell receptor beta chains from one specimen sequenced in a study of T cells after yellow fever vaccination. TCRdb recomputed calls from the 5' RACE reads with MiXCR, one row per CDR3 protein. Counted here are hundreds of thousands of distinct CDR3 sequences, 9.5% to 15% occurring once; the ten biggest clones make up roughly 3.1%. This sample comprised CD4+ T cells sorted from PBMCs, obtained 15 days after the yellow fever booster vaccination. The receptors derive from a man between 18 and 29 years old who received the YFV17D yellow fever vaccine.

The chain combines TRBV4-1 with TRBJ2-5; the D gene is possibly TRBD2 (6 bases). This CDR3 spans 13 amino acids. Looked up from germline, CDR1 is MGHRA and CDR2 is YSYEKL. The germline V and J ends were trimmed by 4 bases and 5 bases, with 11 bases remaining between them. The CDR3 protein is CASSPGGWETQYF. CDR3 DNA: TGCGCCAGCAGCCCCGGGGGTTGGGAGACCCAGTACTTC.

This clonotype has a handful of counts. V gene TRBV6-1 combines with J gene TRBJ1-5, with TRBD1 as a possible D gene (5 bases). V lost 7 bases to trimming and J lost 7 bases, with 17 bases between them. This CDR3 region has 14 residues. Per the germline V gene, CDR1 is MNHNS and CDR2 is SASEGT. This chain's CDR3 is CASIPRDGGQPQHF. The CDR3 DNA is TGTGCCAGCATTCCGCGGGACGGCGGACAGCCCCAGCATTTT.

The gene calls are TRBV11-2 and TRBJ2-6; D unclear. Trimming stripped 1 base from V and 2 bases from J, with 9 bases between. The length of the CDR3 is 16 residues. CDR1 and CDR2 from the germline V gene are SGHAT and FQNNGV. The CDR3 bases are TGTGCCAGCAGCTTAGTCCCCAGTACTGGGGCCAACGTCCTGACTTTC. Amino acids: CASSLVPSTGANVLTF. Full variable domain (outside the CDR3, taken from reference TRBV11-2 and TRBJ2-6): EAGVAQSPRYKIIEKRQSVAFWCNPISGHATLYWYQQILGQGPKLLIQFQNNGVVDDSQLPKDRFSAERLKGVDSTLKIQPAKLEDSAVYLCASSLVPSTGANVLTFGAGSRLTVL.

V is TRBV5-1 and J is TRBJ2-7; 11 nucleotides align to TRBD2. Germline assignment: CDR1 SGHRS and CDR2 YFSETQ. Trimming at V came to 1 base and at J to 3 bases, leaving 6 bases not matched to a gene. The CDR3 contains 16 residues. CDR3 DNA sequence: TGCGCCAGCAGCTTGCCTAGCGGGGGGACGGGCTACGAGCAGTACTTC. This sequence encodes CASSLPSGGTGYEQYF.

This chain uses TRBV28 with TRBJ1-6; D ambiguous. CDR3 length: 13 residues. CDR1 and CDR2 (germline): MDHEN, SYDVKM. V lost 8 bases, J lost 9 bases, and 14 bases lay in between. The CDR3 DNA sequence: TGTGCCAGCGGCGAGAGGGCCAGTTCACCCCTCCACTTT. Residues: CASGERASSPLHF. The full variable domain, with the rest looked up from reference TRBV28 and TRBJ1-6, is DVKVTQSSRYLVKRTGEKVFLECVQDMDHENMFWYRQDPGLGLRLIYFSYDVKMKEKGDIPEGYSVSREKKERFSLILESASTNQTSMYLCASGERASSPLHFGNGTRLTVT.

The chain recombines TRBV5-5 with TRBJ2-1, with D uncertain. CDR3 size: 15 residues. V shed 1 base and J shed 6 bases, with 14 bases lying between them. Germline loops: CDR1 SGHKS, CDR2 YYEKEE (reference sequence). DNA for the CDR3: TGTGCCAGCAGCTTGAGAGGCAACCCCTTCAATGAGCAGTTCTTC. This gives the protein CASSLRGNPFNEQFF.

In its sample, this clonotype was seen a few times. The chain couples TRBV4-1 to TRBJ2-1, with 11 bases that match TRBD2. The CDR3 loop spans 17 amino acids. CDR1 and CDR2 (germline): MGHRA, YSYEKL. V shed 4 bases, J shed 7 bases, and the junction held 12 bases outside the gene matches. The CDR3 DNA reads TGCGCCAGCAGCCGTCTAGCGGGGGGTCTAGGAGGTAATGAGCAGTTCTTC. It codes for CASSRLAGGLGGNEQFF.

Only a few counts were recorded for this clonotype. The V gene is TRBV10-3, the J gene TRBJ1-6; perhaps TRBD1 as D (5 bases). CDR1 is ENHRY and CDR2 is SYGVKD in the germline V gene. CDR3 length: 16 amino acids. V lost 2 bases and J lost 8, with 16 bases in between. The CDR3 DNA reads as TGTGCCATCAGTGAGGGGACGGGAGGGTACTATTCACCCCTCCACTTT. It specifies CAISEGTGGYYSPLHF.

The V gene is TRBV6-1, the J gene TRBJ1-5; tentatively, D is TRBD1 (5 bases). This CDR3 region has 15 residues. Germline loops: CDR1 MNHNS, CDR2 SASEGT. Trimming shortened V by 4 bases and J by 7 bases, and 17 bases separated the two germline ends. CDR3 nucleotide sequence: TGTGCCAGCAGTGGCCTTGGGGGTATCGGGCAGCCCCAGCATTTT. Translated: CASSGLGGIGQPQHF.

The chain joins TRBV6-6 to TRBJ2-1; the D call may be TRBD1 or TRBD2 (6 bases each). V was shortened by 5 bases and J by 6 bases, with 17 bases between the two germline ends. The CDR3 is 15 residues long. CDR1 is MNHNY and CDR2 is SVGAGI in the germline V gene (reference sequence). The CDR3 is CASSRKGGSINEQFF. The DNA of the CDR3 is TGTGCCAGCAGTAGGAAGGGGGGATCAATCAATGAGCAGTTCTTC.

J is TRBJ1-1 and V is TRBV9; 9 bases map to TRBD1. The germline V gene has CDR1 SGDLS and CDR2 YYNGEE. Trimming at V came to 3 bases and at J to 4 bases, leaving 7 bases not matched to a gene. CDR3 length: 15 amino acids. CDR3 residues: CASSAGQGMITEAFF. CDR3 bases: TGTGCCAGCAGCGCGGGACAGGGAATGATCACTGAAGCTTTCTTT.

This clonotype appeared a few times. V usage is TRBV20-1 and J usage is TRBJ1-2; possible D gene TRBD1, 5 bases. V was cut by 0 bases and J by 3 bases, with 14 bases left in between. This CDR3 is 15 amino acids long. Per germline, CDR1 DFQATT and CDR2 SNEGSKA (reference sequence). The CDR3 sequence is CSAREGGGEDYGYTF. The DNA of the CDR3 is TGCAGTGCTAGAGAGGGGGGAGGCGAGGACTATGGCTACACCTTC.

A few counts support this clonotype. The rearrangement joins TRBV20-1 to TRBJ2-7; D uncertain. Germline V gene sequence: CDR1 DFQATT, CDR2 SNEGSKA (reference sequence). CDR3 size: 14 residues. The germline V and J ends were trimmed by 3 bases and 6 bases, with 18 bases remaining between them. CDR3 DNA sequence: TGCAGTGCTAGGGGTCCAAATGGGTTGGGCGAGCAGTACGTC. Amino acid sequence: CSARGPNGLGEQYV.

This chain links TRBV28 with TRBJ1-6; no clear D gene. V was pared by 1 base and J by 5 bases, with 9 bases between. Germline V lookup: CDR1 MDHEN, CDR2 SYDVKM. The CDR3 is made up of 15 amino acids. The CDR3 DNA reads TGTGCCAGCAGTTTATTAGCAGGCAATAATTCACCCCTCCACTTT. Translation gives CASSLLAGNNSPLHF. Filled out from reference TRBV28 and TRBJ1-6, the complete variable domain reads DVKVTQSSRYLVKRTGEKVFLECVQDMDHENMFWYRQDPGLGLRLIYFSYDVKMKEKGDIPEGYSVSREKKERFSLILESASTNQTSMYLCASSLLAGNNSPLHFGNGTRLTVT.

This clonotype was recorded many times. The rearrangement joins TRBV7-3 to TRBJ2-6, with 9 bases lining up with TRBD2. After removal of 2 bases from V and 0 bases from J, the junction contained 8 bases not matched to a gene. The CDR3 is 19 residues long. From germline, CDR1 is SGHTA and CDR2 FQGTGA. DNA for the CDR3: TGTGCCAGCAGCTTACGTGGGGGGACTAGCCGCTCTGGGGCCAACGTCCTGACTTTC. This sequence encodes CASSLRGGTSRSGANVLTF.

This clonotype appeared many times. This CDR3 reads CASSPRQGTYEQYV. The CDR3 region has the DNA TGTGCCAGCTCACCTAGACAGGGAACCTACGAGCAGTACGTC. The rearrangement uses TRBV18 and TRBJ2-7, with 7 positions matching TRBD1. The junction had 4 bases not matched to a gene; V was cut back by 3 bases and J by 2 bases. In germline, CDR1 is KGHSH, CDR2 LQKENI. The CDR3 consists of 14 residues.

This clonotype was found a few times. The chain employs TRBV5-1 and TRBJ2-3; 8 bases line up with TRBD2. CDR1 and CDR2 (germline): SGHRS, YFSETQ. Trimming at V came to 5 bases and at J to 4 bases, leaving 6 bases not matched to a gene. The CDR3 extends over 14 amino acids. The CDR3 DNA is TGCGCCAGCAGTCGCAGGCGGGGGGCAGATACGCAGTATTTT. Protein product: CASSRRRGADTQYF.

This clonotype has only a few counts. This chain uses TRBV7-9 with TRBJ2-7, with a weak D call TRBD2 (6 bases). The CDR3 has 15 amino acids. The V gene lost 8 bases and the J gene lost 0 bases, with 17 bases spanning the gap. Per the germline V gene, CDR1 is SEHNR and CDR2 is FQNEAQ (reference sequence). For the CDR3, the DNA is TGTGCCAGCGATCCACCGCGGGGCGGCTCCTACGAGCAGTACTTC. The encoded protein is CASDPPRGGSYEQYF.

The gene calls are TRBV6-5 and TRBJ2-5; D could derive from TRBD1 or TRBD2 (6 bases each). The CDR3 totals 14 residues. The V and J ends lost 6 bases and 5 bases respectively, with 16 bases between them. Per germline, CDR1 MNHEY and CDR2 SVGAGI. The CDR3 nucleotides read TGTGCCAGCAGGGCCGGAGGGGGAGGTGAGACCCAGTACTTC. Encoded protein: CASRAGGGGETQYF.

V gene TRBV7-8 combines with J gene TRBJ2-3, with D possibly being TRBD1 (6 bases). V shed 2 bases and J shed 5 bases, with 14 bases lying between them. The CDR3 length is 15 residues. The germline gives CDR1 SGHVS, CDR2 FQNEAQ. The CDR3 protein is CASSLNGQSQDTQYF. CDR3 coding DNA: TGTGCCAGCAGCTTAAATGGACAGTCACAAGATACGCAGTATTTT.

This chain joins TRBV6-6 and TRBJ1-6; perhaps TRBD1 as D (6 bases). V lost 0 bases and J 10 bases, leaving 16 bases between the germline ends. The length of the CDR3 is 16 residues. The germline CDR1 and CDR2 sequences are MNHNY and SVGAGI (reference sequence). Written as DNA, the CDR3 is TGTGCCAGCAGTTACTCGAAAGCCTCGAGGGGGTCACCCCTCCACTTT. This codes for CASSYSKASRGSPLHF.

In its sample, this clonotype was seen many times. V gene TRBV27 combines with J gene TRBJ2-3; D might be TRBD1 or TRBD2, each matching 5 bases. CDR1 is MNHEY and CDR2 is SMNVEV in the germline V gene (reference sequence). The CDR3 extends over 13 amino acids. Trimming stripped 3 bases from V and 6 bases from J, with 10 bases between. CDR3 residues: CASSFGGVDTQYF. In nucleotides, the CDR3 is TGTGCCAGCAGTTTTGGGGGAGTGGATACGCAGTATTTT.

There are many counts of this clonotype. The chain links TRBV19 to TRBJ2-1; 8 nucleotides align to TRBD2. CDR3 length: 15 amino acids. V dropped 5 bases and J dropped 7; count of bases not matched to a gene: 10. Germline V gene lookup returns CDR1 LNHDA and CDR2 SQIVND (reference sequence). The CDR3 nucleotides are TGTGCCAGTAGTGGCGGGGGGCCTAGAAGGAATGAGCAGTTCTTC. This codes for CASSGGGPRRNEQFF.

The chain links TRBV12-5 to TRBJ2-5; no definite D call. This CDR3 spans 15 amino acids. The germline gives CDR1 LGHNT, CDR2 FRNRAP. Trimming cost V 2 bases and J 5 bases, with 15 bases left between them. CDR3 nucleotide sequence: TGTGCTAGTGGTTTGTTCTCTACCATGCGCGAGACCCAGTACTTC. Translation: CASGLFSTMRETQYF.

DNA for the CDR3: TGCAGTGCTGAACGGGACGGGACCTACGAGCAGTACTTC. It codes for CSAERDGTYEQYF. The rearrangement links TRBV20-1 to TRBJ2-7; D could derive from TRBD1 or TRBD2 (5 bases each). Trimming took 5 bases from V and 2 from J, leaving 13 bases between them. From germline, CDR1 is DFQATT and CDR2 SNEGSKA (reference sequence). This CDR3 has 13 amino acids.

This clonotype was observed a handful of times. The rearrangement uses TRBV7-3 and TRBJ1-1; D may be TRBD1 (5 bases). The V end lost 10 bases, the J end lost 2 bases, and 14 bases lay between the germline ends. This CDR3 is 13 amino acids long. Germline CDR1 and CDR2: SGHTA and FQGTGA. The CDR3 loop reads CATLGHANTEAFF. CDR3 sequence (DNA): TGTGCCACCTTAGGACACGCTAACACTGAAGCTTTCTTT. Full variable domain (outside the CDR3, taken from reference TRBV7-3 and TRBJ1-1): GAGVSQTPSNKVTEKGKYVELRCDPISGHTALYWYRQSLGQGPEFLIYFQGTGAADDSGLPNDRFFAVRPEGSVSTLKIQRTERGDSAVYLCATLGHANTEAFFGQGTRLTVV.

The rearrangement joins TRBV2 to TRBJ2-3, with a tentative D call TRBD1 (6 bases). From germline, CDR1 is SNHLY and CDR2 FYNNEI. The CDR3 extends over 14 amino acids. The V end was cut by 1 base, the J end by 7 bases, with 12 bases between. CDR3 nucleotides: TGTGCCAGCAGTGAAGGGGCGACAGGTCATACGCAGTATTTT. Encoded protein: CASSEGATGHTQYF.

This clonotype came up many times. The chain recombines TRBV9 with TRBJ2-5, with TRBD2 identical over 9 bases. The CDR3 runs to 13 residues. The ends lost 3 bases at V and 5 bases at J; junction bases unmatched: 2. Germline assignment: CDR1 SGDLS and CDR2 YYNGEE. CDR3 protein: CASSASGAETQYF. DNA for the CDR3: TGTGCCAGCAGCGCTAGCGGGGCGGAGACCCAGTACTTC.

This clonotype was detected a few times. J is TRBJ1-1 and V is TRBV2; no clear D. The length of the CDR3 is 14 residues. Trimming stripped 7 bases from V and 0 bases from J, with 12 bases between. Per the germline V gene, CDR1 is SNHLY and CDR2 is FYNNEI. CDR3 DNA sequence: TGTGCCAGCATTAGGGCAGAACTGAACACTGAAGCTTTCTTT. This encodes CASIRAELNTEAFF.

The chain is built from TRBV6-2 or TRBV6-3 and TRBJ1-6; D unresolved. Germline V lookup: CDR1 MNHEY, CDR2 SVGEGT. The CDR3 is made up of 15 amino acids. The V and J ends lost 0 bases and 11 bases respectively, with 14 bases between them. The CDR3 nucleotides are TGTGCCAGCAGTTACTCGAGTGCCGCCTATCCACCCCTCCACTTT. It is translated as CASSYSSAAYPPLHF.